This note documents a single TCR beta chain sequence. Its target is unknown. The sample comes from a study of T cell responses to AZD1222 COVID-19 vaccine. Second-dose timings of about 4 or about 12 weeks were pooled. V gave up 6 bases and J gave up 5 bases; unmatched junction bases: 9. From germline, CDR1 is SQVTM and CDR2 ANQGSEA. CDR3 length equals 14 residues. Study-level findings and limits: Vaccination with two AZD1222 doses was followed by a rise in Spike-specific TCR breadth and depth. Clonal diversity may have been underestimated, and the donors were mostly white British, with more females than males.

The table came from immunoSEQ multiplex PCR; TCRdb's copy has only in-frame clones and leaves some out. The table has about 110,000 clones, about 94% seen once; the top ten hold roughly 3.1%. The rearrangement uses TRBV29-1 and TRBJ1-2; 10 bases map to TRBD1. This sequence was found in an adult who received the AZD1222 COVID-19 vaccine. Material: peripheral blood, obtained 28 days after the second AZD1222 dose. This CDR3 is CSVPPGQGRYGYTF. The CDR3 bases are TGCAGCGTGCCACCGGGACAGGGGAGGTATGGCTACACCTTC. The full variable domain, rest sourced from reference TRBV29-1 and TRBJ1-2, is SAVISQKPSRDICQRGTSLTIQCQVDSQVTMMFWYRQQPGQSLTLIATANQGSEATYESGFVIDKFPISRPNLTFSTLTVSNMSPEDSSIYLCSVPPGQGRYGYTFGSGTRLTVV.